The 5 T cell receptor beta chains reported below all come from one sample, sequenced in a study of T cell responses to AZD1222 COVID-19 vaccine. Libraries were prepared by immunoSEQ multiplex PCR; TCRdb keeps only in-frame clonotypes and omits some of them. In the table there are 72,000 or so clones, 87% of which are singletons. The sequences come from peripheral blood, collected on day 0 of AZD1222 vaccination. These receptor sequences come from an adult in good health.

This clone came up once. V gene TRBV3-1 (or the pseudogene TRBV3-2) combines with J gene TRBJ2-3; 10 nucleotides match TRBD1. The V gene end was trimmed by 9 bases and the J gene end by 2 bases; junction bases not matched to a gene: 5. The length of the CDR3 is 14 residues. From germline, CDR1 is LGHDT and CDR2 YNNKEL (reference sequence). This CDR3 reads CASARQGATDTQYF. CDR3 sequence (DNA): TGTGCCAGTGCCCGACAGGGGGCCACAGATACGCAGTATTTT.

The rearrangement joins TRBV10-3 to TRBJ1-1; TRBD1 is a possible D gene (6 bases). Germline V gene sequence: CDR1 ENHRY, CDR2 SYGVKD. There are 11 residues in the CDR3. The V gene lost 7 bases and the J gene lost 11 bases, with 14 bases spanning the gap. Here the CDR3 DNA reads TGTGCCATCAAGTTAGGGGGTGAGGCTTTCTTT. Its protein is CAIKLGGEAFF.

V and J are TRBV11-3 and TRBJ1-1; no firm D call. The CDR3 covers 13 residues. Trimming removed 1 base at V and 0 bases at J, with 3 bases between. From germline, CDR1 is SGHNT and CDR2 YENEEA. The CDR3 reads CASSLGLNTEAFF. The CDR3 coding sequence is TGTGCCAGCAGCTTAGGGCTGAACACTGAAGCTTTCTTT.

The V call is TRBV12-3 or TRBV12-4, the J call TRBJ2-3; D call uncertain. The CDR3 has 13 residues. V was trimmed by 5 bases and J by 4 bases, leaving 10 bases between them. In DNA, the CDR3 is TGTGCCAGCAGTCCACCTAATGCAGATACGCAGTATTTT. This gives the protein CASSPPNADTQYF.

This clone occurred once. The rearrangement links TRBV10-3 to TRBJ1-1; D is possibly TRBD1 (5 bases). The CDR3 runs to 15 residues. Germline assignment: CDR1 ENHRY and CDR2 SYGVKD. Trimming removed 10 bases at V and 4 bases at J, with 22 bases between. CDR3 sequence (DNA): TGTGCCAGTCGCGCTGACGGTGGGGCGGGCACTGAAGCTTTCTTT. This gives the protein CASRADGGAGTEAFF.